The source of this T cell receptor beta chain is a study of Graves' ophthalmopathy and Graves' hyperthyroidism. Amplification of TCR beta CDR3 regions used RNA transcripts. Second-round multiplex PCR followed a first-round RT-PCR using HTBI primers. In TCRdb, the multiplex PCR reads were re-called with MiXCR into one record per CDR3 protein. The table lists some 350,000 distinct CDR3 sequences, about a sixth of them singletons. Germline CDR1 is MNHEY and CDR2 is SVGAGI. The CDR3 length is 14 residues. Trimming shortened V by 5 bases and J by 6 bases, and 16 bases separated the two germline ends. Ten or more counts support this clonotype.

The V call is TRBV6-5, the J call TRBJ1-2; tentatively, D is TRBD1 (5 bases). Sequenced sample: peripheral blood. The sequence was collected from an adult woman with stable Graves' hyperthyroidism. The CDR3 coding sequence is TGTGCCAGCAGTCCCCTCGGGACGGCCCATGGCTACACCTTC. It codes for CASSPLGTAHGYTF.